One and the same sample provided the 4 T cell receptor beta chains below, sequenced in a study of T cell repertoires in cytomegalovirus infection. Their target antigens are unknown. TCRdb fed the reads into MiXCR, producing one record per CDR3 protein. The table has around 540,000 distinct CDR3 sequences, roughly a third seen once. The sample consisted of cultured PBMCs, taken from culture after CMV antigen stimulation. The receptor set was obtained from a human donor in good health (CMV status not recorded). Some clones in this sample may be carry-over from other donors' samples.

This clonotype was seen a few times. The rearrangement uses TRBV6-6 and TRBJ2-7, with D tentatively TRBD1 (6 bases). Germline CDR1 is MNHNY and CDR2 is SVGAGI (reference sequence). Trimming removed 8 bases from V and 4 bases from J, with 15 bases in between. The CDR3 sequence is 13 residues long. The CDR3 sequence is CASSETGSYEQYF. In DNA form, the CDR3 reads TGTGCCAGCTCTGAAACAGGGAGTTACGAGCAGTACTTC.

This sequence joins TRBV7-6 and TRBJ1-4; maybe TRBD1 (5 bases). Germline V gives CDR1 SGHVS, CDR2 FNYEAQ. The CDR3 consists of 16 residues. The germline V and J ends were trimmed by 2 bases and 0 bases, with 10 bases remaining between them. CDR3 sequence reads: CASSLNTGATNEKLFF. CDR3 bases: TGTGCCAGCAGCTTAAACACAGGAGCAACTAATGAAAAACTGTTTTTT.

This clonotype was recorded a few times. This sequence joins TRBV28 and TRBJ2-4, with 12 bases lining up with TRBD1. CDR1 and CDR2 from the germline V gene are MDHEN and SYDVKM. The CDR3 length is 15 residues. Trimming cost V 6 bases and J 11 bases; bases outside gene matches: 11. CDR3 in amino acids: CASRPLGQGAVVQYF. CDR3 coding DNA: TGTGCCAGCAGGCCTCTGGGACAGGGGGCAGTAGTTCAGTACTTC. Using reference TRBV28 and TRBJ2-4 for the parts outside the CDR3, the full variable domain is DVKVTQSSRYLVKRTGEKVFLECVQDMDHENMFWYRQDPGLGLRLIYFSYDVKMKEKGDIPEGYSVSREKKERFSLILESASTNQTSMYLCASRPLGQGAVVQYFGAGTRLSVL.

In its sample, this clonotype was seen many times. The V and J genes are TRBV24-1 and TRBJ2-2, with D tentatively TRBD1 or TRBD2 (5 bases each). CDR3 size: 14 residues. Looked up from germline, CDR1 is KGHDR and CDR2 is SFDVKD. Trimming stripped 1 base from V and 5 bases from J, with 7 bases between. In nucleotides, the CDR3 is TGTGCCACCAGTGATTTTGGGGGAACCGGGGAGCTGTTTTTT. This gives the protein CATSDFGGTGELFF.